A single sample gave rise to the 30 T cell receptor beta chains below, sequenced in a study of T cell clonality in common variable immunodeficiency. Overall study findings and caveats: In common variable immunodeficiency, TCR beta chains reportedly carried fewer deletions and N-nucleotide insertions.

Sequenced by immunoSEQ multiplex PCR; TCRdb stores in-frame clones only, minus some. This sample has about 20,000 clones, each found more than once. No antigens are known for them. Specimen: peripheral blood mononuclear cells. These receptors all stem from a human donor with common variable immunodeficiency.

This clone was counted only a few times. The read stops 3 residues short of the end of the CDR3; the missing end is completed from the germline J gene. This sequence joins TRBV6-2 or TRBV6-3 and TRBJ1-1; a weak D match, TRBD1 (5 bases). The CDR3 spans 15 residues. V shed 2 bases and J shed 3 bases, with 13 bases lying between them. The V gene's germline CDR1 is MNHEY and CDR2 SVGEGT. The covered CDR3 bases are TGTGCCAGCAGTTACGCCGCAGGGTGGGACACTGAA. Translating gives CASSYAAGWDTE. In full, the CDR3 reads CASSYAAGWDTEAFF.

This clone was counted a few times. Coverage ceases 3 residues before the CDR3 finishes, and the germline J gene fills in the end. The chain joins TRBV18 to TRBJ1-1; TRBD1 might be the D (5 bases). This CDR3 has 14 amino acids. V was trimmed by 1 base and J by 3 bases, leaving 9 bases between them. Germline V gene data show CDR1 as KGHSH and CDR2 as LQKENI. The CDR3 loop is CASSPLQGDTEAFF. The sequenced part of the CDR3 DNA is TGTGCCAGCTCACCACTTCAGGGAGACACTGAA.

This clone was picked up a small number of times. Sequence at one end of the junction differs from germline and may be a read error. The read finishes 3 residues shy of the CDR3 end, and the germline J gene is used to complete it. The genes are TRBV7-7 and TRBJ2-1; D possibly uses TRBD1 or TRBD2 (5 bases each). The CDR3 spans 15 residues. CDR1 is SSHAT, CDR2 FNYEAQ, per germline (reference sequence). The CDR3 bases that were read are TGTGCTAGCAGCGTCGAGGGGTCAGCCTACAATGAG. It codes for CASSVEGSAYNE. The entire CDR3 protein reads CASSVEGSAYNEQFF.

This clone was seen only a few times. The read finishes 3 residues shy of the CDR3 end, and the germline J gene is used to complete it. The V call is TRBV2, the J call TRBJ2-3; 8 positions agree with TRBD2. The V gene end was trimmed by 5 bases and the J gene end by 4 bases; junction bases not matched to a gene: 5. From germline, CDR1 is SNHLY and CDR2 FYNNEI. This CDR3 contains 14 residues. CDR3 DNA (partial): TGTGCCAGCAGTACTAGCGGACGGGCAGATACG. This encodes CASSTSGRADT. The full CDR3 protein reads CASSTSGRADTQYF.

Worth noting for this clone: The read gets to within 3 residues of the CDR3 end, and the germline J gene fills in the rest. The genes are TRBV18 and TRBJ1-1; 7 positions agree with TRBD1. V trimming: 6 bases; J trimming: 5 bases; junction bases outside the gene matches: 9. The length of the CDR3 is 14 residues. The V gene's germline CDR1 is KGHSH and CDR2 LQKENI. The CDR3 protein is CASSATGLGTEAFF. CDR3 DNA, as far as it was read: TGTGCCAGCTCGGCGACAGGGTTAGGAACTGAA.

This clone occurred a few times. With the read ending 3 residues before the CDR3 end, the germline J gene is used to fill in that end. The chain combines TRBV18 with TRBJ1-1; D gene unclear. There are 15 residues in the CDR3. Germline-derived CDR1 and CDR2 are KGHSH and LQKENI. Between the trimmed V and J ends, which lost 1 base and 0 bases, there was a span of 9 bases. Here the CDR3 reads CASSPQELLNTEAFF. The CDR3 DNA, read in part, is TGTGCCAGCTCACCACAAGAACTTTTGAACACTGAA.

This clone was found a few times. Read sequence stops 3 residues before the CDR3 end, and the germline J gene provides the missing end. This chain uses TRBV5-1 with TRBJ2-3; no clear D gene. Germline V lookup: CDR1 SGHRS, CDR2 YFSETQ. This CDR3 is built from 14 residues. Trimming took off 5 bases at V and 6 bases at J, with 16 bases between the two ends. The part of the CDR3 DNA that was read is TGCGCCAGCAGATTCTCGATCGGTTCGGATACG. Protein sequence: CASRFSIGSDT. The entire CDR3 protein is CASRFSIGSDTQYF.

This clone has more than one count but fewer than ten. Read sequence stops 3 residues before the CDR3 end, and the germline J gene provides the missing end. The chain joins TRBV7-2 to TRBJ2-7; D is possibly TRBD1 (5 bases). This CDR3 is 13 amino acids long. CDR1 is SGHTA and CDR2 is FQGNSA in the germline V gene. V was cut by 4 bases and J by 3 bases, with 10 bases left in between. CDR3: CASSSDRVYEQYF. The covered CDR3 bases are TGTGCCAGCAGCTCCGACAGAGTCTACGAG.

The sample holds a few counts of this clone. From the germline J gene comes the end of the CDR3, since the read stops 3 residues before it. This chain joins TRBV7-9 and TRBJ2-1; D may match TRBD1 or TRBD2 (5 bases each). The CDR3 is 12 amino acids. V was cut by 5 bases and J by 9 bases, with 11 bases left in between. Germline V gives CDR1 SEHNR, CDR2 FQNEAQ (reference sequence). CDR3 sequence reads: CASSQRGSEQFF. The CDR3 bases that were read are TGTGCCAGCAGCCAGAGGGGAAGTGAG. The full variable domain, rest sourced from reference TRBV7-9 and TRBJ2-1, is DTGVSQNPRHKITKRGQNVTFRCDPISEHNRLYWYRQTLGQGPEFLTYFQNEAQLEKSRLLSDRFSAERPKGSFSTLEIQRTEQGDSAMYLCASSQRGSEQFFGPGTRLTVL.

The DNA read from the CDR3 is TGTGCCAGTAGTATTGGGACAAATAGCAATCAGCCC. Translation: CASSIGTNSNQP. The whole CDR3 sequence is CASSIGTNSNQPQHF. This chain links TRBV19 with TRBJ1-5; maybe TRBD1 (6 bases). The read finishes 3 residues shy of the CDR3 end, and the germline J gene is used to complete it. Germline V lookup: CDR1 LNHDA, CDR2 SQIVND (reference sequence). The CDR3 extends over 15 amino acids. Trimming took 3 bases from V and 0 from J, leaving 9 bases between them.

As to this clone: The CDR3 end falls 3 residues outside the read, so it is completed with the germline J gene. The rearrangement uses TRBV30 and TRBJ2-7; D is perhaps TRBD1 (6 bases). Deletions cut 8 bases from V and 5 bases from J, with 19 bases between. The germline CDR1 and CDR2 sequences are GTSNPN and SVGIG (reference sequence). The CDR3 consists of 13 residues. This chain's CDR3 is CAIDRLLGHEQYF. The sequenced part of the CDR3 DNA is TGTGCCATTGACAGGTTACTCGGCCACGAG. Using reference TRBV30 and TRBJ2-7 for the parts outside the CDR3, the full variable domain is SQTIHQWPATLVQPVGSPLSLECTVEGTSNPNLYWYRQAAGRGLQLLFYSVGIGQISSEVPQNLSASRPQDRQFILSSKKLLLSDSGFYLCAIDRLLGHEQYFGPGTRLTVT.

This clone occurred a few times. The CDR3 reads CASSIVGRISYEQYF. CDR3 DNA (partial): TGTGCCAGTAGTATTGTGGGCAGGATCTCCTACGAG. The rearrangement uses TRBV19 and TRBJ2-7; D uncertain. Sequencing ends 3 residues short of the CDR3 end; the germline J gene provides the rest. The CDR3 totals 15 residues. Trimming pared 3 bases from V and 0 bases from J, leaving 12 bases between. Germline V gene sequence: CDR1 LNHDA, CDR2 SQIVND (reference sequence).

To note about this clone: The read terminates 3 residues ahead of where the CDR3 ends, so the germline J gene completes it. This chain uses TRBV2 with TRBJ1-2; 7 bases map to TRBD1. Germline V gene data show CDR1 as SNHLY and CDR2 as FYNNEI. The CDR3 spans 12 residues. The part of the CDR3 DNA that was read is TGTGCCAGCAGTGAAACAGGGGTGGGC. Translation gives CASSETGVG. The whole CDR3 protein reads CASSETGVGYTF.

This clone counts as large. CDR3 sequence reads: CASSPSRGRLAANTGELFF. Incomplete CDR3 DNA: TGTGCCAGCAGCCCTTCACGGGGGAGACTAGCGGCAAACACCGGGGAG. The chain links TRBV9 to TRBJ2-2; 9 bases are a match to TRBD2. The sequenced fragment ends 3 residues before the CDR3 boundary, so the rest is inferred from the germline J gene. CDR1 SGDLS and CDR2 YYNGEE come from the germline V gene. This CDR3 comprises 19 residues. With 4 bases clipped from V and 2 bases from J, the junction kept 15 bases outside the gene matches.

To note about this clone: The missing CDR3 end, 3 residues past where the read stops, is filled in from the germline J gene. The chain uses TRBV7-9 and TRBJ2-3, with TRBD2 matching over 11 bases. The CDR3 has 14 amino acids. The ends lost 5 bases at V and 4 bases at J; junction bases unmatched: 2. Germline V CDR1 and CDR2: SEHNR, FQNEAQ (reference sequence). CDR3 amino acids: CASSNSGGADTQYF. The CDR3 bases that were read are TGTGCCAGCAGCAATAGCGGGGGGGCAGATACG.

This clone was seen only a few times. The read ends 3 residues before the CDR3 terminus; that terminus is restored from the germline J gene. This chain uses TRBV18 with TRBJ2-7, with 9 nucleotides matching TRBD1. CDR3 length: 14 residues. V gave up 2 bases and J gave up 6 bases; unmatched junction bases: 5. Germline CDR1 is KGHSH and CDR2 is LQKENI. The CDR3 bases that were read are TGTGCCAGCTCACCAACAGGGGGCTCGTCCGAG. Its protein product is CASSPTGGSSE. The entire CDR3 protein is CASSPTGGSSEQYF.

There are a few counts of this clone. From the germline J gene comes the end of the CDR3, since the read stops 3 residues before it. The rearrangement uses TRBV18 and TRBJ2-3; 12 bases are a match to TRBD2. In germline, CDR1 is KGHSH, CDR2 LQKENI. Germline trimming cut 3 bases from V and 7 bases from J; bases unmatched to any gene: 8. This CDR3 has 16 amino acids. The CDR3 bases that were read are TGTGCCAGCTCACCGACCACTAGCGGGGGGAAATATACG. It encodes CASSPTTSGGKYT. The entire CDR3 sequence reads CASSPTTSGGKYTQYF.

In this sample, this clone turned up a few times. The read finishes 3 residues shy of the CDR3 end, and the germline J gene is used to complete it. The chain uses TRBV6-1 and TRBJ1-6; maybe TRBD1 (5 bases). The CDR3 has 14 residues. Trimming removed 4 bases at V and 7 bases at J, with 11 bases between. Per the germline V gene, CDR1 is MNHNS and CDR2 is SASEGT. This CDR3 is CASSATADNSPLHF. CDR3 bases read: TGTGCCAGCAGTGCGACAGCAGACAATTCACCC.

With regard to this clone: Read data end 3 residues before the CDR3 end; the end is taken from the germline J gene. V usage is TRBV5-1 and J usage is TRBJ2-3; TRBD2 agrees at 14 bases. V shed 4 bases, J shed 0 bases, and the junction held 4 bases outside the gene matches. Per germline, CDR1 SGHRS and CDR2 YFSETQ. CDR3 length equals 17 residues. Partial CDR3 DNA: TGCGCCAGCAGCACCCGGACTAGCGGGGGGAGCACAGATACG. This gives the protein CASSTRTSGGSTDT. The complete CDR3 protein is CASSTRTSGGSTDTQYF.

Of note for this clone: Coverage ceases 3 residues before the CDR3 finishes, and the germline J gene fills in the end. V and J are TRBV7-9 and TRBJ2-7; 9 bases are a match to TRBD1. This CDR3 region has 15 residues. Looked up from germline, CDR1 is SEHNR and CDR2 is FQNEAQ (reference sequence). V shed 4 bases, J shed 5 bases, and the junction held 9 bases outside the gene matches. The sequenced CDR3 bases are TGTGCCAGCAGCTCCGCCGGGACAGGGTACAACGAG. Translating gives CASSSAGTGYNE. The CDR3 reads in full as CASSSAGTGYNEQYF. The full variable domain, rest sourced from reference TRBV7-9 and TRBJ2-7, is DTGVSQNPRHKITKRGQNVTFRCDPISEHNRLYWYRQTLGQGPEFLTYFQNEAQLEKSRLLSDRFSAERPKGSFSTLEIQRTEQGDSAMYLCASSSAGTGYNEQYFGPGTRLTVT.

About this clone itself: The DNA ends 3 residues before the CDR3 does, and the rest of the CDR3 is filled in from the germline J gene. The chain has TRBV18 and TRBJ2-1; D not resolved. The CDR3 contains 13 residues. Germline lookup yields CDR1 KGHSH and CDR2 LQKENI. V dropped 1 base and J dropped 5 bases, with 6 bases sitting between them. This CDR3 reads CASSPLADNEQFF. The CDR3 bases that were read are TGTGCCAGCTCACCACTCGCGGACAATGAG. The variable domain in full, with the rest retrieved from reference TRBV18 and TRBJ2-1, is NAGVMQNPRHLVRRRGQEARLRCSPMKGHSHVYWYRQLPEEGLKFMVYLQKENIIDESGMPKERFSAEFPKEGPSILRIQQVVRGDSAAYFCASSPLADNEQFFGPGTRLTVL.

This clone was observed many times. The read comes to an end 3 residues before the CDR3 does, leaving the germline J gene to fill in the end. V gene TRBV29-1 combines with J gene TRBJ1-4; 9 positions match TRBD1. V lost 6 bases and J lost 5; bases outside the gene matches: 10. The germline V gene has CDR1 SQVTM and CDR2 ANQGSEA. This CDR3 spans 15 amino acids. The chain's CDR3 is CSVFDRGGPNEKLFF. The covered CDR3 bases are TGCAGCGTCTTCGACAGGGGGGGACCAAATGAAAAA.

Notes on this clone: The read terminates 3 residues before the CDR3 end, so the remaining end is supplied by the germline J gene. This chain joins TRBV18 and TRBJ1-2; TRBD1 matches at 8 bases. Germline V gene lookup returns CDR1 KGHSH and CDR2 LQKENI. With 2 bases clipped from V and 2 bases from J, the junction kept 10 bases outside the gene matches. The CDR3 runs 17 residues. CDR3 in amino acids: CASSPLSGQGGNYGYTF. CDR3 bases read: TGTGCCAGCTCACCATTGTCCGGACAGGGTGGGAACTATGGC. The full variable domain, its missing parts supplied by reference TRBV18 and TRBJ1-2, is NAGVMQNPRHLVRRRGQEARLRCSPMKGHSHVYWYRQLPEEGLKFMVYLQKENIIDESGMPKERFSAEFPKEGPSILRIQQVVRGDSAAYFCASSPLSGQGGNYGYTFGSGTRLTVV.

In its sample, this clone was seen a few times. The CDR3 end falls 3 residues outside the read, so it is completed with the germline J gene. The chain is built from TRBV7-9 and TRBJ1-1, with TRBD1 as a possible D gene (5 bases). There are 14 residues in the CDR3. In germline, CDR1 is SEHNR, CDR2 FQNEAQ (reference sequence). Trimming cost V 11 bases and J 1 base, with 17 bases left between them. The part of the CDR3 DNA that was read is TGTGCCGGACATAACCCGACGGAGAACACTGAA. It codes for CAGHNPTENTE. The full CDR3 is CAGHNPTENTEAFF.

Concerning this clone itself: The CDR3 extends 3 residues past the end of the read, so its final part is completed from the germline J gene. The chain combines TRBV19 with TRBJ2-5, with 8 positions matching TRBD1. The CDR3 length is 14 residues. The V and J ends lost 8 bases and 1 base, in that order; junction bases with no gene match: 6. Germline values: CDR1 LNHDA, CDR2 SQIVND (reference sequence). The CDR3 loop is CASGGQAIQETQYF. Incomplete CDR3 DNA: TGTGCCAGTGGGGGACAGGCGATCCAAGAGACC.

This clone qualifies as medium-sized. The read ends 3 residues before the CDR3 terminus; that terminus is restored from the germline J gene. The V gene is TRBV28, the J gene TRBJ2-6; 7 bases map to TRBD1. V dropped 5 bases and J dropped 7; count of bases not matched to a gene: 8. Germline CDR1 MDHEN, CDR2 SYDVKM. The CDR3 sequence is 15 residues long. CDR3 DNA (partial): TGTGCCAGCAGTACTACGACAGGGAGAGCCAACGTC. It codes for CASSTTTGRANV. The entire CDR3 is CASSTTTGRANVLTF.

Points on this clone: The CDR3 is cut off 3 residues early in the read; its end comes from the germline J gene. V usage is TRBV19 and J usage is TRBJ2-7, with TRBD2 matching 11 bases. Unmatched junction bases numbered 8, after V lost 5 bases and J lost 2 bases. The CDR3 is 16 residues long. In germline, CDR1 is LNHDA, CDR2 SQIVND (reference sequence). The CDR3 sequence: CASSPRLAGITYEQYF. CDR3 bases read: TGTGCCAGTAGTCCCCGACTAGCGGGAATAACCTACGAG.

This clone was observed a few times. The read ends 3 residues before the CDR3 terminus; that terminus is restored from the germline J gene. V usage is TRBV7-2 and J usage is TRBJ2-2; TRBD2 agrees at 7 bases. Trimming cost V 5 bases and J 1 base; bases outside gene matches: 4. The CDR3 runs 15 residues. Germline V CDR1 and CDR2: SGHTA, FQGNSA. Partial CDR3 DNA: TGTGCCAGCAGCCCGACTAGCCGGAACACCGGGGAG. Translating gives CASSPTSRNTGE. The CDR3 reads in full as CASSPTSRNTGELFF.

About this clone: The DNA ends 3 residues before the CDR3 does, and the rest of the CDR3 is filled in from the germline J gene. The chain links TRBV18 to TRBJ2-7; D remains ambiguous. Trimming stripped 6 bases from V and 0 bases from J, with 12 bases between. The germline CDR1 and CDR2 sequences are KGHSH and LQKENI. This CDR3 has 14 amino acids. The CDR3 sequence is CASSRATTSYEQYF. CDR3 DNA (partial): TGTGCCAGCTCCCGCGCGACAACCTCCTACGAG.

This clone has just a few counts. The observed sequence ends 3 residues before the CDR3 terminus, with the missing tail filled in from the germline J gene. This sequence joins TRBV30 and TRBJ2-7, with D uncertain. CDR1 is GTSNPN and CDR2 is SVGIG in the germline V gene (reference sequence). The CDR3 extends over 14 amino acids. V lost 4 bases to trimming and J lost 4 bases, with 17 bases between them. CDR3 sequence: CAWTTHLRLYEQYF. CDR3 bases read: TGTGCCTGGACCACTCACCTGAGATTGTACGAG. The whole variable domain, filled in from reference TRBV30 and TRBJ2-7, reads SQTIHQWPATLVQPVGSPLSLECTVEGTSNPNLYWYRQAAGRGLQLLFYSVGIGQISSEVPQNLSASRPQDRQFILSSKKLLLSDSGFYLCAWTTHLRLYEQYFGPGTRLTVT.